The 14 T cell receptor beta chains presented below share a single source sample, sequenced in a study of T cell changes during pregnancy in multiple sclerosis. TCRdb's copy holds only in-frame clones and misses some; the assay was immunoSEQ multiplex PCR. The sample has roughly 51,000 clones; 94% are singletons. This sample comprised CD8+ T cells from peripheral blood mononuclear cells, obtained before pregnancy. The source of these receptors is a female donor with multiple sclerosis, enrolled in a pregnancy study.

This clone is a singleton in its sample. The rearrangement links TRBV7-9 to TRBJ1-1, with 7 bases that match TRBD1. The CDR3 has 15 residues. With 2 bases clipped from V and 5 bases from J, the junction kept 8 bases outside the gene matches. CDR1 is SEHNR, CDR2 FQNEAQ, per germline (reference sequence). The CDR3 DNA sequence: TGTGCCAGCAGCTTAATTGTAGCAGGGGGAACTGAAGCTTTCTTT. Its translation: CASSLIVAGGTEAFF.

V and J are TRBV29-1 and TRBJ1-1, with D maybe TRBD1 (5 bases). Germline CDR1 and CDR2: SQVTM and ANQGSEA. The CDR3 totals 12 residues. The V and J ends lost 6 bases and 6 bases respectively, with 14 bases between them. CDR3 nucleotides: TGCAGCGTCGGGCTCAGGGAGGCTGAAGCTTTCTTT. It codes for CSVGLREAEAFF.

The rearrangement joins TRBV2 to TRBJ2-7; possible D gene TRBD1, 6 bases. The CDR3 has 19 residues. Per germline, CDR1 SNHLY and CDR2 FYNNEI. Trimming left V 4 bases short and J 0 bases short, with 25 bases between. CDR3 residues: CASSGFLTRTDRFSYEQYF. CDR3 nucleotides: TGTGCCAGCAGTGGATTTCTTACCCGGACCGACAGGTTCTCCTACGAGCAGTACTTC.

This clone appeared once. The chain uses TRBV14 and TRBJ1-1; D not certain. Germline values: CDR1 SGHDN, CDR2 FVKESK. This CDR3 has 14 residues. Trimming removed 0 bases from V and 8 bases from J, with 13 bases in between. The CDR3 nucleotides read TGTGCCAGCAGCCAAGATTGGCAAAGGGAGGAAGCTTTCTTT. Its translation is CASSQDWQREEAFF.

This chain joins TRBV27 and TRBJ2-1; the D gene is possibly TRBD2 (5 bases). The V gene's germline CDR1 is MNHEY and CDR2 SMNVEV (reference sequence). With 5 bases removed from V and 3 bases from J, the gap between germline ends came to 11 bases. This CDR3 is built from 14 residues. The chain's CDR3 is CASSPGEYYNEQFF. In DNA form, the CDR3 reads TGTGCCAGCAGTCCCGGGGAATACTACAATGAGCAGTTCTTC.

This clone was seen a single time. DNA of the CDR3: TGTGCCAGCAGCTTGGGGGGGGACACCGGGGAGCTGTTTTTT. Protein product: CASSLGGDTGELFF. This chain connects TRBV5-4 to TRBJ2-2; weak D call: TRBD2 (6 bases). Germline lookup yields CDR1 SGHNT and CDR2 YYREEE (reference sequence). The V and J ends lost 0 bases and 3 bases respectively, with 6 bases between them. There are 14 residues in the CDR3.

This clone is a singleton in its sample. The chain links TRBV10-3 to TRBJ2-2; D might be TRBD2 (6 bases). The germline V gene has CDR1 ENHRY and CDR2 SYGVKD. The CDR3 is made up of 15 amino acids. V was cut by 6 bases and J by 3 bases, with 14 bases left in between. The CDR3 nucleotides read TGTGCCATCAGGCCCGGGAGTTCGGACACCGGGGAGCTGTTTTTT. Protein: CAIRPGSSDTGELFF.

This chain connects TRBV2 to TRBJ1-1; D remains unclear. V dropped 4 bases and J dropped 3 bases, with 15 bases sitting between them. CDR1 SNHLY and CDR2 FYNNEI come from the germline V gene. This CDR3 comprises 15 residues. The chain's CDR3 is CASSGSGLADTEAFF. CDR3 coding DNA: TGTGCCAGCAGTGGAAGCGGGCTGGCGGACACTGAAGCTTTCTTT. Supplemented by reference TRBV2 and TRBJ1-1, the full variable domain reads EPEVTQTPSHQVTQMGQEVILRCVPISNHLYFYWYRQILGQKVEFLVSFYNNEISEKSEIFDDQFSVERPDGSNFTLKIRSTKLEDSAMYFCASSGSGLADTEAFFGQGTRLTVV.

CDR3 sequence reads: CASSQDSLAGEQYF. The CDR3 coding sequence is TGCGCCAGCAGCCAAGATTCCCTAGCCGGCGAGCAGTACTTC. This chain uses TRBV4-3 with TRBJ2-7; possible D gene TRBD2, 5 bases. The V gene's germline CDR1 is LGHNA and CDR2 YSLEER. Trimming pared 0 bases from V and 6 bases from J, leaving 12 bases between. The CDR3 covers 14 residues.

This rearrangement joins TRBV19 to TRBJ2-1; perhaps TRBD2 as D (6 bases). The CDR3 has 13 residues. Trimming pared 5 bases from V and 8 bases from J, leaving 13 bases between. Germline V lookup: CDR1 LNHDA, CDR2 SQIVND (reference sequence). This CDR3 reads CASSGGPNHEQFF. In DNA form, the CDR3 reads TGTGCCAGTAGTGGAGGGCCGAACCATGAGCAGTTCTTC. Supplemented by reference TRBV19 and TRBJ2-1, the full variable domain reads DGGITQSPKYLFRKEGQNVTLSCEQNLNHDAMYWYRQDPGQGLRLIYYSQIVNDFQKGDIAEGYSVSREKKESFPLTVTSAQKNPTAFYLCASSGGPNHEQFFGPGTRLTVL.

This chain joins TRBV29-1 and TRBJ1-2, with 8 nucleotides matching TRBD1. The V gene end was trimmed by 1 base and the J gene end by 5 bases; junction bases not matched to a gene: 9. The length of the CDR3 is 15 residues. The germline V gene encodes CDR1 SQVTM and CDR2 ANQGSEA. The CDR3 protein is CSVEGSTGVGYGYTF. CDR3 nucleotides: TGCAGCGTTGAAGGGTCGACAGGGGTAGGGTATGGCTACACCTTC.

The V call is TRBV19, the J call TRBJ2-7; no definite D call. Germline V gene sequence: CDR1 LNHDA, CDR2 SQIVND (reference sequence). The CDR3 length is 13 residues. V lost 5 bases, J lost 2 bases, and 10 bases lay in between. The CDR3 bases are TGTGCCAGTAGTCTGGCAGCGACCTACGAGCAGTACTTC. Translated, it gives CASSLAATYEQYF.

The chain recombines TRBV7-8 with TRBJ1-1; the match to TRBD1 covers 11 bases. Germline trimming cut 5 bases from V and 0 bases from J; bases unmatched to any gene: 8. Germline V lookup: CDR1 SGHVS, CDR2 FQNEAQ. This CDR3 is 17 amino acids long. CDR3 protein: CASSRDRGIGVNTEAFF. The CDR3 DNA is TGTGCCAGCAGCCGGGACAGGGGGATCGGGGTGAACACTGAAGCTTTCTTT.

The chain combines TRBV28 with TRBJ2-7; possibly TRBD1 for D (6 bases). The CDR3 runs 18 residues. The germline V gene encodes CDR1 MDHEN and CDR2 SYDVKM. Between the trimmed V and J ends, which lost 5 bases and 2 bases, there was a span of 25 bases. The CDR3 DNA is TGTGCCAGCAGTACCAGAATCCAGGGGAACCAGGGGACCTACGAGCAGTACTTC. The encoded protein is CASSTRIQGNQGTYEQYF.